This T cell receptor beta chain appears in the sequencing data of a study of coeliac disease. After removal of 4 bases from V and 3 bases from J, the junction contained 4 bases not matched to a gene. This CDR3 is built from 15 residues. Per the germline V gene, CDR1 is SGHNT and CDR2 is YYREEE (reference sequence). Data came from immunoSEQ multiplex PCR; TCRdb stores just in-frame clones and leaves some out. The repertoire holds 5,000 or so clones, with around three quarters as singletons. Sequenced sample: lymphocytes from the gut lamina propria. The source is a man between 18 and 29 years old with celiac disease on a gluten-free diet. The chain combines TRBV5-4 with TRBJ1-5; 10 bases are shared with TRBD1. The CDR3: CASSAGQGPNQPQHF. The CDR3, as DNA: TGTGCCAGCAGCGCGGGACAGGGGCCCAATCAGCCCCAGCATTTT.